These T cell receptor beta chains were read from a single sample in a study of PD-1 blockade in mismatch repair-deficient tumors. TCRdb keeps only in-frame clones here, not all; method: immunoSEQ multiplex PCR. The table shows some 120,000 clones, with about 88% occurring only once. The specimen comprised peripheral blood, sampled 44 weeks after starting pembrolizumab. Every receptor here comes from an adult with mismatch repair-deficient cancer. Each CDR3 is given with its conserved first and last residue. Fields, in order: CDR3 protein, CDR3 DNA, clone size, J gene, V gene, D gene. D genes are given only for firm matches. Part of the rows lack a size; the others show once, few, many or a class for expanded clones.

CDR3aa: CSVRDGPYEQYF; CDR3nt: TGCAGCGTTAGGGACGGACCCTACGAGCAGTACTTC; abundance: few; j_gene: TRBJ2-7; v_gene: TRBV29-1; d_gene: NA
CDR3aa: CASSYSSGGSYGYTF; CDR3nt: TGTGCCAGCAGTTACTCTTCAGGGGGGAGCTATGGCTACACCTTC; abundance: NA; j_gene: TRBJ1-2; v_gene: TRBV6-6; d_gene: TRBD1
CDR3aa: CASSLWGGGGETQYF; CDR3nt: TGTGCCAGCAGCTTATGGGGGGGAGGGGGTGAGACCCAGTACTTC; abundance: NA; j_gene: TRBJ2-5; v_gene: TRBV7-3; d_gene: NA
CDR3aa: CASSLDTARGDSYEQYF; CDR3nt: TGTGCCAGCAGCTTAGATACCGCCAGGGGGGACTCCTACGAGCAGTACTTC; abundance: NA; j_gene: TRBJ2-7; v_gene: TRBV11-3; d_gene: NA
CDR3aa: CACPRAGWGNTIYF; CDR3nt: TGTGCCTGCCCCAGGGCAGGGTGGGGAAACACCATATATTTT; abundance: once; j_gene: TRBJ1-3; v_gene: TRBV30; d_gene: NA
CDR3aa: CASDTQRPKAGAPGTDTQYF; CDR3nt: TGTGCCAGCGACACTCAGCGTCCTAAAGCGGGAGCCCCCGGGACAGATACGCAGTATTTT; abundance: NA; j_gene: TRBJ2-3; v_gene: TRBV21-1; d_gene: NA
CDR3aa: CASSQPWGGTNTGELFF; CDR3nt: TGTGCCAGCAGCCAACCCTGGGGCGGGACGAACACCGGGGAGCTGTTTTTT; abundance: NA; j_gene: TRBJ2-2; v_gene: TRBV7-9; d_gene: NA
CDR3aa: CASSFGVNQPQHF; CDR3nt: TGTGCCAGCAGTTTTGGAGTGAATCAGCCCCAGCATTTT; abundance: NA; j_gene: TRBJ1-5; v_gene: TRBV28; d_gene: NA
CDR3aa: CASSLGFVLSEQFF; CDR3nt: TGCGCCAGCAGCTTGGGCTTTGTCCTCAGTGAGCAGTTCTTC; abundance: NA; j_gene: TRBJ2-1; v_gene: TRBV5-1; d_gene: NA
CDR3aa: CASSFPQGREKLFF; CDR3nt: TGTGCCAGCAGTTTCCCACAGGGTCGCGAAAAACTGTTTTTT; abundance: NA; j_gene: TRBJ1-4; v_gene: TRBV28; d_gene: NA
CDR3aa: CASSSGPNQPQHF; CDR3nt: TGTGCCAGCAGCTCGGGTCCGAATCAGCCCCAGCATTTT; abundance: once; j_gene: TRBJ1-5; v_gene: TRBV5-5; d_gene: NA
CDR3aa: CAWSTRQETQYF; CDR3nt: TGTGCCTGGAGCACCAGACAAGAGACCCAGTACTTC; abundance: NA; j_gene: TRBJ2-5; v_gene: TRBV30; d_gene: NA
CDR3aa: CASSLDRGYQPQHF; CDR3nt: TGTGCCAGCAGCTTAGACAGGGGATATCAGCCCCAGCATTTT; abundance: few; j_gene: TRBJ1-5; v_gene: TRBV7-8; d_gene: TRBD1
CDR3aa: CASRPSGAYEQYF; CDR3nt: TGCGCCAGCAGGCCTAGCGGCGCCTACGAGCAGTACTTC; abundance: few; j_gene: TRBJ2-7; v_gene: TRBV5-1; d_gene: TRBD2
CDR3aa: CASSQEWGLYEQYF; CDR3nt: TGCGCCAGCAGCCAAGAGTGGGGGTTGTACGAGCAGTACTTC; abundance: NA; j_gene: TRBJ2-7; v_gene: TRBV4-1; d_gene: NA
CDR3aa: CASSDLQLYEQYF; CDR3nt: TGTGCCAGCAGTGACTTACAACTCTACGAGCAGTACTTC; abundance: NA; j_gene: TRBJ2-7; v_gene: TRBV6-1; d_gene: NA
CDR3aa: CASSFVIAGRMGNTIYF; CDR3nt: TGTGCCAGCAGCTTTGTGATAGCAGGGCGGATGGGAAACACCATATATTTT; abundance: few; j_gene: TRBJ1-3; v_gene: TRBV7-9; d_gene: NA
CDR3aa: CASSEFGAARSYGYTF; CDR3nt: TGTGCCAGCAGTGAATTCGGGGCAGCCCGTTCCTATGGCTACACCTTC; abundance: NA; j_gene: TRBJ1-2; v_gene: TRBV25-1; d_gene: NA
CDR3aa: CASSIGQGDTQYF; CDR3nt: TGTGCCAGCAGCATCGGCCAGGGGGATACGCAGTATTTT; abundance: NA; j_gene: TRBJ2-3; v_gene: TRBV7-2; d_gene: NA
CDR3aa: CASSTRDASSYNEQFF; CDR3nt: TGTGCCAGCAGCACCCGGGACGCGAGCTCCTACAATGAGCAGTTCTTC; abundance: NA; j_gene: TRBJ2-1; v_gene: TRBV5-4; d_gene: NA
CDR3aa: CASSLSQDIQYF; CDR3nt: TGTGCCAGCAGCCTATCCCAGGACATTCAGTACTTC; abundance: NA; j_gene: TRBJ2-4; v_gene: TRBV11-3; d_gene: NA
CDR3aa: CAIRNTDTQYF; CDR3nt: TGTGCCATCAGAAACACAGATACGCAGTATTTT; abundance: NA; j_gene: TRBJ2-3; v_gene: TRBV10-3; d_gene: NA
CDR3aa: CASSLERRYTDTQYF; CDR3nt: TGTGCCAGCAGCTTAGAACGACGATACACAGATACGCAGTATTTT; abundance: NA; j_gene: TRBJ2-3; v_gene: TRBV11-2; d_gene: NA
CDR3aa: CASSGGRTYEQYF; CDR3nt: TGCGCCAGCAGCGGGGGACGGACCTACGAGCAGTACTTC; abundance: NA; j_gene: TRBJ2-7; v_gene: TRBV5-1; d_gene: NA
CDR3aa: CASSRQGLNTDTQYF; CDR3nt: TGTGCCAGCAGTAGACAGGGGTTAAACACAGATACGCAGTATTTT; abundance: NA; j_gene: TRBJ2-3; v_gene: TRBV7-3; d_gene: TRBD1
CDR3aa: CASSPGTSGRTDTQYF; CDR3nt: TGTGCCAGCAGCCCCGGGACTAGCGGGAGAACAGATACGCAGTATTTT; abundance: NA; j_gene: TRBJ2-3; v_gene: TRBV11-1; d_gene: TRBD2
CDR3aa: CASSQVQVFTDTQYF; CDR3nt: TGCGCCAGCAGCCAAGTCCAGGTATTTACAGATACGCAGTATTTT; abundance: NA; j_gene: TRBJ2-3; v_gene: TRBV4-1; d_gene: NA
CDR3aa: CASSLYGRPTDTQYF; CDR3nt: TGCGCCAGCAGCTTGTATGGCAGACCCACAGATACGCAGTATTTT; abundance: NA; j_gene: TRBJ2-3; v_gene: TRBV5-1; d_gene: NA
CDR3aa: CASSESPAGTYEQYF; CDR3nt: TGTGCCAGCAGTGAATCCCCGGCGGGGACCTACGAGCAGTACTTC; abundance: NA; j_gene: TRBJ2-7; v_gene: TRBV6-1; d_gene: NA
CDR3aa: CASSALGDEQYF; CDR3nt: TGTGCCAGCAGCGCACTAGGCGACGAGCAGTACTTC; abundance: NA; j_gene: TRBJ2-7; v_gene: TRBV6-6; d_gene: NA
CDR3aa: CASSSGPQGEQYF; CDR3nt: TGTGCCAGCAGCTCGGGCCCCCAAGGGGAGCAGTACTTC; abundance: NA; j_gene: TRBJ2-7; v_gene: TRBV5-6; d_gene: NA
CDR3aa: CASSFARPRDGKNIQYF; CDR3nt: TGTGCCAGCAGCTTCGCCAGACCCCGGGACGGCAAAAACATTCAGTACTTC; abundance: once; j_gene: TRBJ2-4; v_gene: TRBV7-2; d_gene: NA
CDR3aa: CASSEALLVSGTQYF; CDR3nt: TGTGCCAGCAGTGAAGCGCTTCTGGTGAGCGGGACCCAGTACTTC; abundance: NA; j_gene: TRBJ2-5; v_gene: TRBV2; d_gene: NA
CDR3aa: CASSNIRVTSGSSEQYF; CDR3nt: TGCGCCAGCAGCAACATCAGGGTTACTAGCGGGAGTAGCGAGCAGTACTTC; abundance: NA; j_gene: TRBJ2-7; v_gene: TRBV5-1; d_gene: TRBD2
CDR3aa: CASSLNEGTGGPYGYTF; CDR3nt: TGTGCCAGCAGTTTAAATGAGGGGACGGGAGGCCCCTATGGCTACACCTTC; abundance: NA; j_gene: TRBJ1-2; v_gene: TRBV27; d_gene: NA
CDR3aa: CASSKARGQGRNQPQHF; CDR3nt: TGTGCCAGCAGCAAAGCGCGAGGACAGGGGCGGAATCAGCCCCAGCATTTT; abundance: NA; j_gene: TRBJ1-5; v_gene: TRBV21-1; d_gene: NA